Below, 24 T cell receptor beta chains from the same sample are listed, as sequenced in a study of T-cell memory formation after mild COVID-19. TCRdb passed the 5' RACE reads through MiXCR, listing each CDR3 protein once. The repertoire holds tens of thousands of distinct CDR3 sequences, about an eighth seen once, with about 27% in the top ten. Sample: PBMCs or a T cell subset sorted from them (not recorded which). These receptors all come from an adult woman who had mild COVID-19 (a few samples of this study predate the infection). Cell type and time point are not known.

Many counts were recorded for this clonotype. The rearrangement joins TRBV15 to TRBJ1-2; no definite D call. The CDR3 has 13 residues. Trimming shortened V by 2 bases and J by 4 bases, and 8 bases separated the two germline ends. Looked up from germline, CDR1 is LNHNV and CDR2 is YYDKDF (reference sequence). The CDR3: CATSRRSFYGYTF. In DNA form, the CDR3 reads TGTGCCACCAGCAGAAGGAGCTTCTATGGCTACACCTTC.

This clonotype was observed at least ten times. The V and J genes are TRBV6-6 and TRBJ2-1; 10 bases align to TRBD2. This CDR3 spans 15 amino acids. The V and J ends lost 0 bases and 6 bases, in that order; junction bases with no gene match: 2. The germline CDR1 and CDR2 sequences are MNHNY and SVGAGI (reference sequence). The CDR3: CASSYSPSGGNEQFF. The CDR3 nucleotides are TGTGCCAGCAGTTACTCGCCTAGCGGGGGCAATGAGCAGTTCTTC.

Only a few counts were recorded for this clonotype. V and J are TRBV4-1 and TRBJ1-2; a weak D match, TRBD1 (5 bases). Trimming cost V 4 bases and J 3 bases, with 21 bases left between them. There are 17 residues in the CDR3. Per the germline V gene, CDR1 is MGHRA and CDR2 is YSYEKL. The CDR3 spells CASSRYPRTSGDYGYTF. DNA for the CDR3: TGCGCCAGCAGCCGCTACCCTCGGACATCGGGAGACTATGGCTACACCTTC.

The J gene is TRBJ2-1, the V gene TRBV7-9, with D unresolved. Trimming removed 2 bases from V and 10 bases from J, with 9 bases in between. The CDR3 has 12 amino acids. Germline V gene lookup returns CDR1 SEHNR and CDR2 FQNEAQ (reference sequence). DNA for the CDR3: TGTGCCAGCAGCTTACTTAGCCCAGAGCAGTTCTTC. This encodes CASSLLSPEQFF.

This clonotype appeared many times. The chain couples TRBV24-1 to TRBJ2-7, with D uncertain. The germline V and J ends were trimmed by 5 bases and 5 bases, with 9 bases remaining between them. Germline CDR1 reads KGHDR; CDR2 reads SFDVKD. The CDR3 covers 12 residues. CDR3 amino acids: CATSGLENEQYF. CDR3 coding DNA: TGTGCCACCAGTGGCTTGGAGAACGAGCAGTACTTC.

CDR3 amino acids: CASSLGLGGYGYTF. CDR3 DNA: TGTGCCAGCAGCTTAGGGTTGGGTGGCTATGGCTACACCTTC. The V gene is TRBV11-3, the J gene TRBJ1-2, with D uncertain. The V gene lost 1 base and the J gene lost 4 bases, with 10 bases spanning the gap. Germline V lookup: CDR1 SGHNT, CDR2 YENEEA. The CDR3 is 14 amino acids.

There are many counts of this clonotype. The V gene is TRBV7-2, the J gene TRBJ1-1; D is perhaps TRBD1 (5 bases). This CDR3 comprises 14 residues. Looked up from germline, CDR1 is SGHTA and CDR2 is FQGNSA. V lost 2 bases and J 3 bases, leaving 10 bases between the germline ends. CDR3 protein: CASSLQGLYTEAFF. The CDR3 DNA reads as TGTGCCAGCAGCTTACAGGGTCTATACACTGAAGCTTTCTTT.

This clonotype was counted only a few times. The chain links TRBV12-3 or TRBV12-4 to TRBJ2-1; D possibly corresponds to TRBD2 (5 bases). CDR3 length: 16 residues. V was clipped by 5 bases and J by 7 bases, with 21 bases between them. In DNA, the CDR3 is TGTGCCAGCAGTCCCGAGGGAGTTGAGAAAAGGAATGAGCAGTTCTTC. Translated, it gives CASSPEGVEKRNEQFF.

The sample holds a few counts of this clonotype. The CDR3 loop is CASSEDGTSTDTQYF. The CDR3 nucleotides read TGTGCCAGCAGCGAGGACGGTACTAGCACAGATACGCAGTATTTT. V gene TRBV9 combines with J gene TRBJ2-3, with D unresolved. The V gene's germline CDR1 is SGDLS and CDR2 YYNGEE. Trimming shortened V by 3 bases and J by 0 bases, and 11 bases separated the two germline ends. There are 15 residues in the CDR3.

Many counts were recorded for this clonotype. The CDR3 is CASSPFRTYNEQFF. The CDR3 DNA reads TGTGCCAGCAGCCCCTTTAGAACCTACAATGAGCAGTTCTTC. The chain combines TRBV7-3 with TRBJ2-1; D gene unclear. V was clipped by 5 bases and J by 2 bases, with 10 bases between them. This CDR3 contains 14 residues. The germline CDR1 and CDR2 sequences are SGHTA and FQGTGA.

J is TRBJ1-5 and V is TRBV9; D might be TRBD1 (6 bases). V dropped 3 bases and J dropped 5 bases, with 12 bases sitting between them. Germline V lookup: CDR1 SGDLS, CDR2 YYNGEE. The CDR3 is 14 amino acids. The DNA of the CDR3 is TGTGCCAGCAGCGGAGAGGGGGTGTATCAGCCCCAGCATTTT. Protein sequence: CASSGEGVYQPQHF.

V and J are TRBV5-1 and TRBJ2-7; 10 positions match TRBD1. CDR1 SGHRS and CDR2 YFSETQ come from the germline V gene. Trimming took 2 bases from V and 5 from J; bases not matched to a gene: 7. The CDR3 runs to 15 residues. The DNA for the CDR3 is TGCGCCAGCAGCTTTGGGACAGGGGATAGGGACGAGCAGTACTTC. Translation: CASSFGTGDRDEQYF.

CDR3 bases: TGCAGCGTTGAGAAGACTAATACCTACGAGCAGTACTTC. Translation gives CSVEKTNTYEQYF. J is TRBJ2-7 and V is TRBV29-1; tentatively, D is TRBD2 (5 bases). This CDR3 contains 13 residues. Germline CDR1 SQVTM, CDR2 ANQGSEA. The V gene lost 3 bases and the J gene lost 2 bases, with 11 bases spanning the gap.

About this clonotype: Relative to the germline gene, one junction end is altered; a read error may explain this. The J gene is TRBJ1-1, the V gene TRBV25-1; 10 nucleotides match TRBD1. CDR1 and CDR2 (germline): MGHDK, SYGVNS. The CDR3 consists of 13 residues. CDR3 nucleotide sequence: TGTGCCAGCAGTGAATTCGGGACAGGGGATTCTAAGTTT. Amino acids: CASSEFGTGDSKF.

This clonotype has a count of ten or more. This chain joins TRBV6-5 and TRBJ2-7; D gene ambiguous. The germline gives CDR1 MNHEY, CDR2 SVGAGI. The CDR3 is made up of 12 amino acids. The V end was cut by 6 bases, the J end by 4 bases, with 10 bases between. CDR3 DNA: TGTGCCAGCAGGGATGGGGTGTACGAGCAGTACTTC. Translation: CASRDGVYEQYF.

In this sample, this clonotype turned up a few times. The gene calls are TRBV12-3 or TRBV12-4 and TRBJ1-1; D is undetermined. Trimming took off 3 bases at V and 7 bases at J, with 9 bases between the two ends. This CDR3 region has 12 residues. For the CDR3, the DNA is TGTGCCAGCAGTTTCTCAGTACTTGAAGCTTTCTTT. Protein product: CASSFSVLEAFF.

The chain employs TRBV20-1 and TRBJ2-1, with D uncertain. Trimming took off 7 bases at V and 8 bases at J, with 24 bases between the two ends. The length of the CDR3 is 15 residues. Germline V gene lookup returns CDR1 DFQATT and CDR2 SNEGSKA (reference sequence). The CDR3: CSVQAGQVGRDEQFF. The CDR3 bases are TGCAGTGTTCAGGCCGGGCAGGTGGGAAGGGATGAGCAGTTCTTC.

This clonotype has only a few counts. The chain links TRBV24-1 to TRBJ2-1, with TRBD2 identical over 14 bases. Germline CDR1 is KGHDR and CDR2 is SFDVKD. The CDR3 spans 15 residues. V trimming: 4 bases; J trimming: 9 bases; junction bases outside the gene matches: 4. DNA of the CDR3: TGTGCCACCAGTGAAGGGACTAGCGGGAGTACTGAGCAGTTCTTC. Encoded protein: CATSEGTSGSTEQFF.

The V call is TRBV4-3, the J call TRBJ2-1; 10 nucleotides match TRBD2. Germline assignment: CDR1 LGHNA and CDR2 YSLEER. With 0 bases clipped from V and 4 bases from J, the junction kept 6 bases outside the gene matches. There are 17 residues in the CDR3. This CDR3 reads CASSQEYGLAEYNEQFF. The CDR3 nucleotides read TGCGCCAGCAGCCAAGAATACGGACTAGCGGAGTACAATGAGCAGTTCTTC.

This clonotype was detected a few times. The rearrangement uses TRBV7-9 and TRBJ2-7, with D unclear. V lost 5 bases and J 5 bases, leaving 19 bases between the germline ends. Germline CDR1 is SEHNR and CDR2 is FQNEAQ (reference sequence). This CDR3 comprises 15 residues. CDR3 DNA sequence: TGTGCCAGCAGCCCCGTTCGCGTCGGGCAGGACGAGCAGTACTTC. Amino acids: CASSPVRVGQDEQYF.

The chain uses TRBV7-3 and TRBJ1-1, with D possibly being TRBD1 (5 bases). Germline values: CDR1 SGHTA, CDR2 FQGTGA. The CDR3 is 14 amino acids. V shed 0 bases and J shed 5 bases, with 10 bases lying between them. The CDR3 DNA reads as TGTGCCAGCAGCTTAACAGGGGATGGGACTGAAGCTTTCTTT. Its translation: CASSLTGDGTEAFF.

The sample holds a few counts of this clonotype. The CDR3 loop reads CASSVDGNAYEQYF. The CDR3, as DNA: TGTGCCAGCAGCGTAGACGGGAACGCCTACGAGCAGTACTTC. The chain is built from TRBV9 and TRBJ2-7; D might be TRBD2 (5 bases). Germline CDR1 SGDLS, CDR2 YYNGEE. The CDR3 is 14 residues long. Trimming took 0 bases from V and 2 from J, leaving 9 bases between them.

This clonotype was counted many times. The rearrangement uses TRBV7-9 and TRBJ2-3, with 9 bases lining up with TRBD1. This CDR3 spans 15 amino acids. Trimming took 5 bases from V and 3 from J; bases not matched to a gene: 6. Germline V CDR1 and CDR2: SEHNR, FQNEAQ (reference sequence). The CDR3 nucleotides are TGTGCCAGCAGCACGGTGACAGGGGGAACAGATACGCAGTATTTT. Translated, it gives CASSTVTGGTDTQYF.

The V call is TRBV11-3, the J call TRBJ2-7; maybe TRBD2 (5 bases). Germline assignment: CDR1 SGHNT and CDR2 YENEEA. The CDR3 runs 14 residues. Deletions cut 0 bases from V and 5 bases from J, with 11 bases between. CDR3 residues: CASSLDGERDEQYF. CDR3 in DNA: TGTGCCAGCAGCTTAGACGGGGAGAGGGACGAGCAGTACTTC. Complete variable domain (other parts from reference TRBV11-3 and TRBJ2-7): EAGVVQSPRYKIIEKKQPVAFWCNPISGHNTLYWYLQNLGQGPELLIRYENEEAVDDSQLPKDRFSAERLKGVDSTLKIQPAELGDSAVYLCASSLDGERDEQYFGPGTRLTVT.